The rows below give T cell receptor beta chains drawn from one sample of a study of T cell repertoires in cytomegalovirus infection. TCRdb reanalysed the reads using MiXCR and keeps one entry per CDR3 protein. The sample shows approximately 400,000 distinct CDR3 sequences, roughly a third of them seen only once. Source material: PBMCs. Every receptor here comes from a human donor in good health (CMV status not recorded). Some clones in this sample may be carry-over from other donors' samples. Each CDR3 is given with its conserved first and last residue. Fields, in order: D gene, clone size, V gene, J gene, CDR3 DNA, CDR3 protein. D genes are given only for firm matches. The listing skips clone size in some rows; elsewhere it reads once, few, many or a size class.

d_call: TRBD1; clone_size: once; v_call: TRBV25-1; j_call: TRBJ1-1; cdr3_nt: TGTGCCAGCAGGACCGGGACAGGGGGGACTGAAGCTTTCTTT; cdr3_aa: CASRTGTGGTEAFF
d_call: TRBD1; clone_size: few; v_call: TRBV11-2; j_call: TRBJ2-2; cdr3_nt: TGTGCCAGCAGGACCCTCAATCGGGACAGGGCCCTAAAGAACACCGGGGAGCTGTTTTTT; cdr3_aa: CASRTLNRDRALKNTGELFF
d_call: .; clone_size: .; v_call: TRBV18; j_call: TRBJ1-5; cdr3_nt: TGTGCCAGCTCACCTTCCGGGCAGAATCAGCCCCAGCATTTT; cdr3_aa: CASSPSGQNQPQHF
d_call: .; clone_size: many; v_call: TRBV12-3/TRBV12-4; j_call: TRBJ2-1; cdr3_nt: TGTGCCAGCACCCTCCTGAGCGGCATGTCCAATGAGCAGTTCTTC; cdr3_aa: CASTLLSGMSNEQFF
d_call: .; clone_size: .; v_call: TRBV14; j_call: TRBJ1-3; cdr3_nt: TGTGCCAGCAGCCTCAAGTACACCATATATTTT; cdr3_aa: CASSLKYTIYF
d_call: TRBD1; clone_size: .; v_call: TRBV6-5; j_call: TRBJ1-4; cdr3_nt: TGTGCCAGCAGTTACTCCACAGGGGCTAATGAAAGACTGTTTTTT; cdr3_aa: CASSYSTGANERLFF
d_call: .; clone_size: .; v_call: TRBV5-6; j_call: TRBJ2-1; cdr3_nt: TGTGCCAGCAAGGGGGGTCCAGGGGTGCTCTACAATGAGCAGTTCTTC; cdr3_aa: CASKGGPGVLYNEQFF
d_call: .; clone_size: few; v_call: TRBV19; j_call: TRBJ2-2; cdr3_nt: TGTGCCAGTAGGGCGACAGGGAACACCGGGGAGCTGTTTTTT; cdr3_aa: CASRATGNTGELFF
d_call: .; clone_size: few; v_call: TRBV7-3; j_call: TRBJ2-2; cdr3_nt: TGTGCCAGCAGCCCACGTCGCGGGGTATTGAGCGCCGGGGAGCTGTTTTTT; cdr3_aa: CASSPRRGVLSAGELFF
d_call: .; clone_size: few; v_call: TRBV29-1; j_call: TRBJ2-4; cdr3_nt: TGCAGCGCTACCGGGACCATCCTAGCCAAAAACATTCAGTACTTC; cdr3_aa: CSATGTILAKNIQYF
d_call: TRBD1; clone_size: .; v_call: TRBV13; j_call: TRBJ2-5; cdr3_nt: TGTGCCAGCAGCCCCCGGACAGGGATCCGTAGGGAGACCCAGTACTTC; cdr3_aa: CASSPRTGIRRETQYF
d_call: TRBD1; clone_size: .; v_call: TRBV12-3/TRBV12-4; j_call: TRBJ1-6; cdr3_nt: TGTGCCAGCAGTTTAGCTGGGACAGGACATTCACCCCTCCACTTT; cdr3_aa: CASSLAGTGHSPLHF
d_call: .; clone_size: few; v_call: TRBV12-3/TRBV12-4; j_call: TRBJ2-3; cdr3_nt: TGTGCCAGCATCTTGAACAGGGCAGCGGCAGATACGCAGTATTTT; cdr3_aa: CASILNRAAADTQYF
d_call: TRBD1; clone_size: many; v_call: TRBV7-2; j_call: TRBJ2-1; cdr3_nt: TGTGCCAGCAGCGGAGAGGGGGCCTCCTACAATGAGCAGTTCTTC; cdr3_aa: CASSGEGASYNEQFF
d_call: TRBD1; clone_size: .; v_call: TRBV6-1; j_call: TRBJ1-1; cdr3_nt: TGTGCCAGCAGTGTCCGGGACAGGGGGCGTACGTACATGAACACTGAAGCTTTCTTT; cdr3_aa: CASSVRDRGRTYMNTEAFF
d_call: .; clone_size: few; v_call: TRBV29-1; j_call: TRBJ1-2; cdr3_nt: TGCAGCGTTGAGAGGGGTGTAGTGGATGGCTACACCTTC; cdr3_aa: CSVERGVVDGYTF
d_call: TRBD2; clone_size: .; v_call: TRBV5-4; j_call: TRBJ2-7; cdr3_nt: TGTGCCAGCAGTTCCGAAAAGCGGGGAGTGCAGTACTTC; cdr3_aa: CASSSEKRGVQYF
d_call: .; clone_size: .; v_call: TRBV18; j_call: TRBJ1-5; cdr3_nt: TGTGCCAGCTCACCCCAGGGGAGGGGTGGTAGCAATCAGCCCCAGCATTTT; cdr3_aa: CASSPQGRGGSNQPQHF
d_call: TRBD1; clone_size: .; v_call: TRBV27; j_call: TRBJ2-1; cdr3_nt: TGTGCCAGCGAGGGGGCAGGGGACAATGAGCAGTTCTTC; cdr3_aa: CASEGAGDNEQFF
d_call: .; clone_size: .; v_call: TRBV7-2; j_call: TRBJ2-7; cdr3_nt: TGTGCCAGCAGCTTCGTAGGGGTCTACGAGCAGTACTTC; cdr3_aa: CASSFVGVYEQYF
d_call: .; clone_size: few; v_call: TRBV7-9; j_call: TRBJ1-5; cdr3_nt: TGTGCCAGCAGCCCCCGCCAGGGGATTGATCAGCCCCAGCATTTT; cdr3_aa: CASSPRQGIDQPQHF
d_call: .; clone_size: many; v_call: TRBV9; j_call: TRBJ2-7; cdr3_nt: TGTGCCAGCAGCGTGGAAGCCACAGGGAGCTCCTACGAGCAGTACTTC; cdr3_aa: CASSVEATGSSYEQYF
d_call: .; clone_size: few; v_call: TRBV20-1; j_call: TRBJ2-1; cdr3_nt: TGCAGTGCCCCCCGGGGGAGCTCCTACAATGAGCAGTTCTTC; cdr3_aa: CSAPRGSSYNEQFF
d_call: .; clone_size: few; v_call: TRBV6-6; j_call: TRBJ2-5; cdr3_nt: TGTGCCAGCAGTTACTCCGGACTTCCCTCGGGAGAGACCCAGTACTTC; cdr3_aa: CASSYSGLPSGETQYF
d_call: .; clone_size: .; v_call: TRBV28; j_call: TRBJ1-5; cdr3_nt: TGTGCCAGAAGTTTGGGGGGGAGCAATCAGCCCCAGCATTTT; cdr3_aa: CARSLGGSNQPQHF
d_call: .; clone_size: few; v_call: TRBV28; j_call: TRBJ1-1; cdr3_nt: TGTGCCAGCAGTTTGAGTCCCAAGCAAAACACTGAAGCTTTCTTT; cdr3_aa: CASSLSPKQNTEAFF
d_call: TRBD1; clone_size: .; v_call: TRBV27; j_call: TRBJ2-3; cdr3_nt: TGTGCCAGCAGTTTAAACTATCCCGGGACAGTAAGCACAGATACGCAGTATTTT; cdr3_aa: CASSLNYPGTVSTDTQYF
d_call: TRBD1; clone_size: .; v_call: TRBV10-3; j_call: TRBJ1-2; cdr3_nt: TGTGCCATCAGAGCGACAGGGGAACATGGCTACACCTTC; cdr3_aa: CAIRATGEHGYTF
d_call: .; clone_size: .; v_call: TRBV7-6; j_call: TRBJ2-1; cdr3_nt: TGTGCCAGCAGCCCTGGGGACCGAACGGGCAATGAGCAGTTCTTC; cdr3_aa: CASSPGDRTGNEQFF
d_call: TRBD1; clone_size: few; v_call: TRBV5-1; j_call: TRBJ1-6; cdr3_nt: TGCGCCAGCAGCTCAGGGGGGGGGTATTCACCCCTCCACTTT; cdr3_aa: CASSSGGGYSPLHF
d_call: .; clone_size: .; v_call: TRBV4-1; j_call: TRBJ2-5; cdr3_nt: TGCGCCAGCAGCCAGGGGAGAACCCAAGAGACCCAGTACTTC; cdr3_aa: CASSQGRTQETQYF
d_call: TRBD1; clone_size: .; v_call: TRBV10-1; j_call: TRBJ1-5; cdr3_nt: TGCGCCAGCAGTGACCGGGACAGTTATATGCATTTT; cdr3_aa: CASSDRDSYMHF
d_call: .; clone_size: once; v_call: TRBV3-1; j_call: TRBJ2-7; cdr3_nt: TGTGCCAGCAGCCGGGGCCAAGGAGTGAGCGAGCAGTACTTC; cdr3_aa: CASSRGQGVSEQYF
d_call: .; clone_size: .; v_call: TRBV15; j_call: TRBJ2-2; cdr3_nt: TGTGCCACCAGCAGAGATCACGTGGGGACCGGGGAGCTGTTTTTT; cdr3_aa: CATSRDHVGTGELFF
d_call: .; clone_size: few; v_call: TRBV19; j_call: TRBJ2-3; cdr3_nt: TGTGCCAGTAGTATCCAGGAGGGTACGCAGTATTTT; cdr3_aa: CASSIQEGTQYF
d_call: .; clone_size: few; v_call: TRBV19; j_call: TRBJ1-1; cdr3_nt: TGTGCCAGTAGTATAGATGGCAACACTGAAGCTTTCTTT; cdr3_aa: CASSIDGNTEAFF
d_call: .; clone_size: few; v_call: TRBV10-3; j_call: TRBJ2-5; cdr3_nt: TGTGCCATCAGTGAGTTCGAGACCCAAGAGACCCAGTACTTC; cdr3_aa: CAISEFETQETQYF
d_call: .; clone_size: .; v_call: TRBV6-8; j_call: TRBJ2-7; cdr3_nt: TGTGCCAGCAGCTCCGGGAACTCCTACGAGCAGTACTTC; cdr3_aa: CASSSGNSYEQYF
d_call: TRBD1; clone_size: few; v_call: TRBV12-3/TRBV12-4; j_call: TRBJ2-7; cdr3_nt: TGTGCCAGCAGTATCCTGGGACAGTTGGACGAGCAGTACTTC; cdr3_aa: CASSILGQLDEQYF
d_call: TRBD1; clone_size: .; v_call: TRBV29-1; j_call: TRBJ1-2; cdr3_nt: TGCAGCGTTCCCGAGGGGGCGGGTGGCTACACCTTC; cdr3_aa: CSVPEGAGGYTF
d_call: .; clone_size: .; v_call: TRBV12-3/TRBV12-4; j_call: TRBJ1-6; cdr3_nt: TGTGCCAGCAGCTTCCAGGGAACCTATAATTCACCCCTCCACTTT; cdr3_aa: CASSFQGTYNSPLHF
d_call: TRBD2; clone_size: many; v_call: TRBV11-2; j_call: TRBJ2-5; cdr3_nt: TGTGCCAGCAGCTACCGACTAGCGGGGGAAGAGACCCAGTACTTC; cdr3_aa: CASSYRLAGEETQYF
d_call: .; clone_size: .; v_call: TRBV14; j_call: TRBJ1-1; cdr3_nt: TGTGCCAGCAGCCAAGTAGTGGGGGGCACTGAAGCTTTCTTT; cdr3_aa: CASSQVVGGTEAFF
d_call: .; clone_size: few; v_call: TRBV5-1; j_call: TRBJ1-1; cdr3_nt: TGCGCCAGCACACCGGGACCTTCGAACACTGAAGCTTTCTTT; cdr3_aa: CASTPGPSNTEAFF
d_call: .; clone_size: .; v_call: TRBV19; j_call: TRBJ1-6; cdr3_nt: TGTGCCAGGAGTACGTCGGGTAGTAATTCACCCCTCCACTTT; cdr3_aa: CARSTSGSNSPLHF
d_call: .; clone_size: .; v_call: TRBV20-1; j_call: TRBJ2-1; cdr3_nt: TGCAGTGCTCGCTCCACGGACGGAAGCTCCTCCAATGAGCAGTTCTTC; cdr3_aa: CSARSTDGSSSNEQFF
d_call: .; clone_size: .; v_call: TRBV7-2; j_call: TRBJ2-6; cdr3_nt: TGTGCCAGCAGACTGGGACGGACCAGATCTGGGGCCAACTGCCTGACTTTC; cdr3_aa: CASRLGRTRSGANCLTF
d_call: TRBD1; clone_size: few; v_call: TRBV15; j_call: TRBJ1-1; cdr3_nt: TGTGCCACCAGCAGAGGCAGGGGGCTTGACACTGAAGCTTTCTTT; cdr3_aa: CATSRGRGLDTEAFF
d_call: .; clone_size: few; v_call: TRBV6-2/TRBV6-3; j_call: TRBJ1-2; cdr3_nt: TGTGCCAGCAAGACGGGGGGCTATGGCTACACCTTC; cdr3_aa: CASKTGGYGYTF
d_call: TRBD1; clone_size: .; v_call: TRBV4-1; j_call: TRBJ2-2; cdr3_nt: TGCGCCAGCAGCCAAGATGAGAGAACAGGGGCTAACACCGGGGAGCTGTTTTTT; cdr3_aa: CASSQDERTGANTGELFF
d_call: TRBD1; clone_size: once; v_call: TRBV7-2; j_call: TRBJ2-2; cdr3_nt: TGTGCCATCAGCGATATCTGGACAGGTCTGACCGGGGAGCTGCTTTTT; cdr3_aa: CAISDIWTGLTGELLF
d_call: .; clone_size: many; v_call: TRBV7-6; j_call: TRBJ2-2; cdr3_nt: TGTGCCAGCACCGACATCCAAGGCGGAATGACAAACACCGGGGAGCTGTTTTTT; cdr3_aa: CASTDIQGGMTNTGELFF
d_call: TRBD1; clone_size: few; v_call: TRBV3-1; j_call: TRBJ1-4; cdr3_nt: TGTGCCAGCAGCCAAGATCGGCCACAGGGGCCCGATGAAAAACTGTTTTTT; cdr3_aa: CASSQDRPQGPDEKLFF